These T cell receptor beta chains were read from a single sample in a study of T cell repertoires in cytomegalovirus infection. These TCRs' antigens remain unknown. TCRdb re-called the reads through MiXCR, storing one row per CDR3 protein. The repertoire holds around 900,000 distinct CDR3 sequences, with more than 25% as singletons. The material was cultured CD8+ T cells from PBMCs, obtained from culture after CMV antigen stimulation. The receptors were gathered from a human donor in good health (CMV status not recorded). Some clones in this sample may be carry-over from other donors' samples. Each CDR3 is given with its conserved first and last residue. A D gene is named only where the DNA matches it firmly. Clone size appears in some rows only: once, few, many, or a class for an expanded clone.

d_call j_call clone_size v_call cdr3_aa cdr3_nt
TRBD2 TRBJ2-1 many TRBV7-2 CASSPGTSGGARYNEQFF TGTGCCAGCAGCCCCGGGACTAGCGGGGGGGCTCGGTACAATGAGCAGTTCTTC
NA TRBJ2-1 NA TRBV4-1 CASSPVGTAIYNEQFF TGTGCCAGCAGCCCAGTTGGGACCGCGATCTACAATGAGCAGTTCTTC
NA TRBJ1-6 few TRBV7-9 CASQEGGTYNSPLHF TGTGCCAGTCAAGAAGGGGGTACCTATAATTCACCCCTCCACTTT
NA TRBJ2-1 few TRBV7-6 CASSRRRTEYNEQFF TGTGCCAGCAGCCGACGCAGGACGGAATACAATGAGCAGTTCTTC
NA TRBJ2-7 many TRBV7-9 CASSLEQGYEQYF TGTGCCAGCAGCTTGGAGCAGGGCTACGAGCAGTACTTC
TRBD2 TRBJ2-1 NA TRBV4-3 CASSQEFSGGLYNEQFF TGCGCCAGCAGCCAAGAATTTTCGGGGGGGCTGTACAATGAGCAGTTCTTC
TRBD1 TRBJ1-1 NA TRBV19 CASSARQGPEAFF TGTGCCAGTAGTGCCCGACAGGGTCCTGAAGCTTTCTTT
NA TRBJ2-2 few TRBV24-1 CATSDPALAGELFF TGTGCCACCAGTGATCCCGCTTTAGCCGGGGAGCTGTTTTTT
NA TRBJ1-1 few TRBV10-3 CAIGGVTEAFF TGTGCCATCGGCGGGGTCACTGAAGCTTTCTTT
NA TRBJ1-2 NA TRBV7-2 CTSSLGLGGGDYGYTF TGTACCAGCAGCTTAGGGCTAGGAGGGGGAGACTATGGCTACACCTTC
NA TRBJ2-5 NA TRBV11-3 CASSRLWGETQYF TGTGCCAGCAGCCGCCTATGGGGGGAGACCCAGTACTTC
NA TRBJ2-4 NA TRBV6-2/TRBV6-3 CASSYQGYIQYF TGTGCCAGCAGTTACCAGGGGTACATTCAGTACTTC
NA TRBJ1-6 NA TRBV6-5 CASSYGGVSPLHF TGTGCCAGCAGTTACGGGGGCGTTTCACCCCTCCACTTT
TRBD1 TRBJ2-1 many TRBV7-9 CASSAAGQGPHEQFF TGTGCCAGCAGCGCCGCGGGACAGGGGCCACATGAGCAGTTCTTC
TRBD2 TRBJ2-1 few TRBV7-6 CASSPGGGPIHEQFF TGTGCCAGCAGCCCGGGGGGGGGACCGATACATGAGCAGTTCTTC
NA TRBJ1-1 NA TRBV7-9 CASSLEVNEAFF TGTGCCAGCAGCTTAGAGGTCAATGAAGCTTTCTTT
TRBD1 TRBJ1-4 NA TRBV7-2 CASRGNGTGENEKLFF TGTGCCAGCAGGGGCAACGGGACAGGGGAGAATGAAAAACTGTTTTTT
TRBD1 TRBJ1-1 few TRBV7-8 CASSRGQDLLMNTEAFF TGTGCCAGCAGCCGGGGACAGGACCTTCTCATGAACACTGAAGCTTTCTTT
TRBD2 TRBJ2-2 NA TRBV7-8 CASSSSGGGSGELFF TGTGCCAGCAGCTCTAGCGGGGGGGGGTCCGGGGAGCTGTTTTTT
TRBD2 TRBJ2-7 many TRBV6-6 CASSYSGGGYEQYF TGTGCCAGCAGCTATAGCGGGGGGGGCTACGAGCAGTACTTC
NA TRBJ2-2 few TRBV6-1 CASSHGFTGELFF TGTGCCAGCAGTCACGGTTTCACCGGGGAGCTGTTTTTT
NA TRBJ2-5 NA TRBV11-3 CASSFHGAEEETQYF TGTGCCAGCAGCTTCCACGGGGCAGAGGAGGAGACCCAGTACTTC
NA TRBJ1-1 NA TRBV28 CASSQRQHVNTEAFF TGTGCCAGCAGTCAAAGACAGCACGTGAACACTGAAGCTTTCTTT
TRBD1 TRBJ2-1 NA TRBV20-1 CSALTGTVNNEQFF TGCAGTGCTTTAACCGGGACAGTAAACAATGAGCAGTTCTTC
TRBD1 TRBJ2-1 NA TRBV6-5 CASSYRRGRPLPDNEQFF TGTGCCAGCAGTTATCGAAGGGGGCGGCCCCTCCCGGACAATGAGCAGTTCTTC
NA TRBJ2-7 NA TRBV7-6 CASSFSLLGEQYF TGTGCCAGCAGCTTTTCACTATTGGGCGAGCAGTACTTC
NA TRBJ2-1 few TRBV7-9 CASSLRGAGNYNEQFF TGTGCCAGCAGCCTCAGGGGGGCGGGAAACTACAATGAGCAGTTCTTC
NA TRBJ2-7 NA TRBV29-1 CSVGGSSYEQYF TGCAGCGTTGGGGGGAGCTCCTACGAGCAGTACTTC
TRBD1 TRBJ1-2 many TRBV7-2 CASSNRDRPDYGYTF TGTGCCAGCAGCAACCGGGACAGGCCAGACTATGGCTACACCTTC
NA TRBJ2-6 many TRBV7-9 CATQEIGANVLTF TGTGCCACTCAGGAAATCGGGGCCAACGTCCTGACTTTC
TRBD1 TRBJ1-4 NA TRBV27 CASIRDRFSTNEKLFF TGTGCCTCTATCCGGGACAGATTCTCAACTAATGAAAAACTGTTTTTT
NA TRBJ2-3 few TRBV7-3 CASSPGTGARDTQYF TGTGCCAGCAGCCCGGGGACGGGGGCAAGGGATACGCAGTATTTT
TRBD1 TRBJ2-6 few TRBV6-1 CASRDTSRGGNSGANVLTF TGTGCCAGCAGAGATACTTCTCGAGGGGGCAACTCTGGGGCCAACGTCCTGACTTTC
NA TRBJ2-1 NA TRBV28 CASSPRSGTGGGNEQFF TGTGCCAGCAGTCCCCGGAGCGGGACAGGAGGAGGCAATGAGCAGTTCTTC
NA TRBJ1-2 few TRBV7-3 CASSSLGQVEGYTF TGTGCCAGCAGCTCCTTGGGGCAGGTGGAAGGCTACACCTTC
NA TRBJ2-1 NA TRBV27 CASSLWNADGNEQFF TGTGCCAGCAGTTTATGGAACGCAGATGGGAATGAGCAGTTCTTC
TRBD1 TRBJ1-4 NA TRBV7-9 CASSLPTGGEKLFF TGTGCCAGCAGCTTACCGACAGGGGGTGAAAAACTGTTTTTT
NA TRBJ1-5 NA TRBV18 CASSPSGARNQPQHF TGTGCCAGCTCACCCTCAGGGGCACGTAATCAGCCCCAGCATTTT
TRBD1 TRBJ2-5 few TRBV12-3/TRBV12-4 CASSPWGQGEGETQYF TGTGCCAGCAGTCCCTGGGGGCAGGGGGAAGGGGAGACCCAGTACTTC
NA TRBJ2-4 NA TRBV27 CASSKGRAKNIQYF TGTGCCAGCAGCAAGGGTAGGGCCAAAAACATTCAGTACTTC
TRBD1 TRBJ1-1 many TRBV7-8 CASSLAGGFYTEAFF TGTGCCAGCAGCTTAGCAGGGGGCTTCTACACTGAAGCTTTCTTT
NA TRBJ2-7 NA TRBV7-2 CASTPRAYEQYF TGTGCCAGCACCCCACGGGCCTACGAGCAGTACTTC
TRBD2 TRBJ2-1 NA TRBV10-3 CAISESGGGYNEQFF TGTGCCATCAGTGAGTCTGGCGGGGGATACAATGAGCAGTTCTTC
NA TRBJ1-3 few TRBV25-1 CASSETDSGNTIYF TGTGCCAGCAGTGAAACTGACTCTGGAAACACCATATATTTT
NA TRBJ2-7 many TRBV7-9 CASSLSTGLLSYEQYF TGTGCCAGCAGCTTATCGACGGGACTGCTCTCCTACGAGCAGTACTTC
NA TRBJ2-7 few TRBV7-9 CASSLGQATHEQYF TGTGCCAGCAGCTTAGGGCAGGCGACCCACGAGCAGTACTTC
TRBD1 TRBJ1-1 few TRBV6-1 CASQWSPDRGNTEAFF TGTGCCAGCCAGTGGAGCCCAGACAGGGGGAACACTGAAGCTTTCTTT
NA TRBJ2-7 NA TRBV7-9 CASSPGIREQYF TGTGCCAGCAGCCCCGGGATTCGCGAGCAGTACTTC
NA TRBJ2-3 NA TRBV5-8 CASSVGRRVFLADTQYF TGTGCCAGCAGCGTGGGACGCAGGGTATTCCTAGCAGATACGCAGTATTTT
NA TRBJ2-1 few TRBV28 CASRPPGGSNEQFF TGTGCCAGCAGGCCCCCAGGGGGGTCCAATGAGCAGTTCTTC
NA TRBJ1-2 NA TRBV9 CASKVGNYGYTF TGTGCCAGCAAGGTGGGGAACTATGGCTACACCTTC
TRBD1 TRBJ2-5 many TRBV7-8 CASSLKVGQGEETQYF TGTGCCAGCAGCTTAAAAGTAGGACAGGGGGAAGAGACCCAGTACTTC
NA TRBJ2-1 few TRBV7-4 CASSSTRAPYNEQFF TGTGCCAGCAGCAGCACTAGGGCCCCCTACAATGAGCAGTTCTTC
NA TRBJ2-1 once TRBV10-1 CASRESPGFNEQFF TGCGCCAGCAGAGAGTCACCGGGTTTCAATGAGCAGTTCTTC
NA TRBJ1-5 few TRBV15 CATTADGYSNQPQHF TGTGCCACCACCGCGGACGGTTATAGCAATCAGCCCCAGCATTTT
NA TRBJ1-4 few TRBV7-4 CASSSTEKGPPTNEKLFF TGTGCCAGCAGCTCCACCGAGAAAGGACCGCCAACTAATGAAAAACTGTTTTTT
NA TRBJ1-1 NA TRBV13 CASRGLRTTEGTEAFF TGTGCCAGCAGGGGTCTGCGGACGACCGAAGGGACTGAAGCTTTCTTT
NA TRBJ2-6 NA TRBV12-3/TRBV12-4 CASTVSGANVLTF TGTGCCAGCACCGTCTCTGGGGCCAACGTCCTGACTTTC
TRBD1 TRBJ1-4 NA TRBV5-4 CASSFYGQGGGLFF TGTGCCAGCAGCTTTTACGGACAGGGGGGAGGACTGTTTTTT
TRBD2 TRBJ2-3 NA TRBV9 CASRGGSGGNTDTQYF TGTGCCAGCAGGGGGGGGAGCGGGGGGAATACAGATACGCAGTATTTT